The T cell receptor beta chain described here comes from a study of radiation and T cells in renal cell carcinoma. The sample's time point: baseline pretreatment blood. Treatment specified: 15 Gy SBRT to primary tumor, nephrectomy 4 weeks later. The assay was immunoSEQ multiplex PCR, and TCRdb's table has in-frame clones only and misses some. Among over 120,000 clones listed, roughly 88% were seen once. The receptor was derived from a woman between 50 and 59 years old with renal cell carcinoma. This specimen was blood, taken from a patient whose treatment included radiotherapy and nephrectomy.

CDR3 protein: CASSQGAGNTEAFF. The CDR3 nucleotides are TGTGCCAGCAGCCAGGGGGCAGGGAACACTGAAGCTTTCTTT. This chain connects TRBV7-9 to TRBJ1-1; 8 positions match TRBD1. CDR3 length: 14 residues. In germline, CDR1 is SEHNR, CDR2 FQNEAQ (reference sequence). Unmatched junction bases numbered 3, after V lost 5 bases and J lost 1 base.